The 18 T cell receptor beta chains reported below all come from one sample, sequenced in a study of CD8 T cells in Susac syndrome. When the RNA was reverse transcribed, random hexamers were used with an input of about 0.5 to 1 ug. MiXCR, run by TCRdb on the immunoSEQ multiplex PCR reads, gives a single entry per CDR3 protein. This sample has hundreds of thousands of distinct CDR3 sequences, with approximately 85% found just once. Sequencing used CD8+ T cells from PBMCs. The receptors were sampled from a human donor with multiple sclerosis.

The chain uses TRBV5-5 and TRBJ1-1; D is undetermined. Trimming removed 7 bases at V and 3 bases at J, with 10 bases between. The CDR3 covers 12 residues. The V gene's germline CDR1 is SGHKS and CDR2 YYEKEE (reference sequence). In DNA, the CDR3 is TGTGCCAGCTCGAAATCGGACACTGAAGCTTTCTTT. Protein: CASSKSDTEAFF.

The V call is TRBV30, the J call TRBJ2-3; D is possibly TRBD1 or TRBD2 (5 bases each). The CDR3 sequence is 15 residues long. Germline CDR1 and CDR2: GTSNPN and SVGIG (reference sequence). Trimming left V 2 bases short and J 1 base short, with 13 bases between. In nucleotides, the CDR3 is TGTGCCTGGAGTAACGGGGTGGGGGGCACAGATACGCAGTATTTT. It translates to CAWSNGVGGTDTQYF.

This clonotype was recorded only once. This sequence joins TRBV4-1 and TRBJ1-6, with D unclear. The CDR3 runs to 16 residues. CDR1 is MGHRA and CDR2 is YSYEKL in the germline V gene. Trimming pared 0 bases from V and 7 bases from J, leaving 13 bases between. Here the CDR3 DNA reads TGCGCCAGCAGCCAAGAAGGCGGGGAGATAAATTCACCCCTCCACTTT. This sequence encodes CASSQEGGEINSPLHF.

This clonotype was picked up one time. This sequence joins TRBV20-1 and TRBJ2-7; 9 nucleotides align to TRBD1. The germline gives CDR1 DFQATT, CDR2 SNEGSKA (reference sequence). CDR3 length: 13 amino acids. J gave up 4 bases and V 5 bases, and 6 bases lay outside the gene matches. This chain's CDR3 is CSASGTGSYEQYF. CDR3 DNA sequence: TGCAGTGCTTCCGGGACAGGGTCTTACGAGCAGTACTTC.

The chain uses TRBV30 and TRBJ1-4, with a tentative D call TRBD1 (6 bases). The CDR3 has 15 residues. Germline loops: CDR1 GTSNPN, CDR2 SVGIG (reference sequence). The V end lost 5 bases, the J end lost 1 base, and 14 bases lay between the germline ends. The CDR3 DNA sequence: TGTGCCTGGTCCGGGACAAGGGGAACTAATGAAAAACTGTTTTTT. Encoded protein: CAWSGTRGTNEKLFF.

The V and J genes are TRBV27 and TRBJ2-2; D remains ambiguous. Trimming stripped 8 bases from V and 6 bases from J, with 10 bases between. In germline, CDR1 is MNHEY, CDR2 SMNVEV (reference sequence). CDR3 length: 12 amino acids. The chain's CDR3 is CASVASAGELFF. The DNA for the CDR3 is TGTGCCAGCGTCGCGAGCGCCGGGGAGCTGTTTTTT.

The chain links TRBV4-1 to TRBJ2-1; TRBD2 matches at 9 bases. CDR1 is MGHRA and CDR2 is YSYEKL in the germline V gene. The CDR3 sequence is 16 residues long. The V gene end was trimmed by 0 bases and the J gene end by 7 bases; junction bases not matched to a gene: 7. The CDR3 loop is CASSQDVAGVRNEQFF. CDR3 coding DNA: TGCGCCAGCAGCCAAGATGTAGCGGGAGTTCGAAATGAGCAGTTCTTC.

This sequence joins TRBV3-1 and TRBJ2-7; D remains unclear. The V gene's germline CDR1 is LGHDT and CDR2 YNNKEL (reference sequence). There are 13 residues in the CDR3. The V and J ends lost 4 bases and 3 bases respectively, with 10 bases between them. CDR3 nucleotide sequence: TGTGCCAGCAGCCCTGCCCCAGTCTACGAGCAGTACTTC. This codes for CASSPAPVYEQYF.

V usage is TRBV15 and J usage is TRBJ2-1; TRBD2 agrees at 7 bases. The V gene end was trimmed by 1 base and the J gene end by 5 bases; junction bases not matched to a gene: 14. CDR1 is LNHNV and CDR2 is YYDKDF in the germline V gene (reference sequence). This CDR3 contains 18 residues. In nucleotides, the CDR3 is TGTGCCACCAGCAGAGGCGTAGACGGCGGGAGTACTAACAATGAGCAGTTCTTC. It yields the protein CATSRGVDGGSTNNEQFF.

The chain couples TRBV27 to TRBJ2-7; D is tentatively TRBD1 or TRBD2 (5 bases each). CDR1 and CDR2 (germline): MNHEY, SMNVEV (reference sequence). Trimming left V 0 bases short and J 0 bases short, with 12 bases between. The CDR3 is made up of 16 amino acids. DNA for the CDR3: TGTGCCAGCAGTTTATCGATGGGACGCAGCTCCTACGAGCAGTACTTC. This codes for CASSLSMGRSSYEQYF.

The chain links TRBV2 to TRBJ2-7; 8 nucleotides match TRBD1. The germline gives CDR1 SNHLY, CDR2 FYNNEI. The J segment lost 3 bases and the V segment lost 0 bases, leaving 7 bases of the junction unmatched. This CDR3 is built from 16 residues. CDR3 in DNA: TGTGCCAGCAGTGAAGCGCGACAGGGGAAAATCTACGAGCAGTACTTC. Translation: CASSEARQGKIYEQYF.

The chain joins TRBV20-1 to TRBJ2-7; tentative D call: TRBD1 (5 bases). Germline V gives CDR1 DFQATT, CDR2 SNEGSKA (reference sequence). The V gene lost 3 bases and the J gene lost 2 bases, with 14 bases spanning the gap. CDR3 length: 14 amino acids. For the CDR3, the DNA is TGCAGTGCTAGGATTCGCAGGGCCCCCTACGAGCAGTACTTC. It is translated as CSARIRRAPYEQYF.

The gene calls are TRBV13 and TRBJ2-2; D is undetermined. The ends were cut back, 5 bases at V and 0 bases at J, with 13 bases in the middle. Germline values: CDR1 PRHDT, CDR2 FYEKMQ (reference sequence). The CDR3 length is 16 residues. The DNA for the CDR3 is TGTGCCAGCAGCCCGTACTGGCGGTCGAACACCGGGGAGCTGTTTTTT. Its protein product is CASSPYWRSNTGELFF.

This chain links TRBV27 with TRBJ1-2, with D perhaps matching TRBD1 (5 bases). Trimming shortened V by 6 bases and J by 4 bases, and 12 bases separated the two germline ends. This CDR3 has 13 residues. Looked up from germline, CDR1 is MNHEY and CDR2 is SMNVEV (reference sequence). CDR3 sequence (DNA): TGTGCCAGCAGGCCGCAGGGATTCTATGGCTACACCTTC. The encoded protein is CASRPQGFYGYTF.

Written as DNA, the CDR3 is TGCGCCAGCAGCGGAGAATGGGCCGGGGAGCTGTTTTTT. It translates to CASSGEWAGELFF. The gene calls are TRBV5-1 and TRBJ2-2, with D hard to call. The CDR3 covers 13 residues. V was clipped by 4 bases and J by 6 bases, with 10 bases between them. Looked up from germline, CDR1 is SGHRS and CDR2 is YFSETQ. Together with reference TRBV5-1 and TRBJ2-2, the CDR3 gives the full variable domain: KAGVTQTPRYLIKTRGQQVTLSCSPISGHRSVSWYQQTPGQGLQFLFEYFSETQRNKGNFPGRFSGRQFSNSRSEMNVSTLELGDSALYLCASSGEWAGELFFGEGSRLTVL.

This clonotype was seen once. The chain couples TRBV20-1 to TRBJ1-1, with D possibly TRBD1 on 5 matching bases. Germline V gene data show CDR1 as DFQATT and CDR2 as SNEGSKA (reference sequence). This CDR3 has 13 residues. With 0 bases removed from V and 4 bases from J, the gap between germline ends came to 9 bases. CDR3 protein: CSARDQGSTEAFF. The CDR3 DNA reads TGCAGTGCTAGAGATCAGGGCAGCACTGAAGCTTTCTTT.

This clonotype was seen only a few times. Germline and junction disagree at one end, which may indicate a read error. This chain connects TRBV7-7 to TRBJ2-2; D gene uncertain. Germline lookup yields CDR1 SSHAT and CDR2 FNYEAQ (reference sequence). The CDR3 is 13 amino acids. Here the CDR3 DNA reads TGTGCTAGCAGCTCCTCGAACACCGGGGAGCTGTTTTTT. Translating it yields CASSSSNTGELFF.

The chain has TRBV9 and TRBJ1-6, with D unclear. This CDR3 is 14 amino acids long. Between the trimmed V and J ends, which lost 3 bases and 9 bases, there was a span of 13 bases. CDR1 is SGDLS, CDR2 YYNGEE, per germline. In DNA, the CDR3 is TGTGCCAGCAGCGGGAGCGAGATAGGTTCACCCCTCCACTTT. Translation gives CASSGSEIGSPLHF.